These T cell receptor beta chains were read from a single sample in a study of blood T cell repertoires in COVID-19. Method: immunoSEQ multiplex PCR; TCRdb's copy keeps in-frame clones and lacks some. Seen here are roughly 240,000 clones, approximately 86% observed once, and the top ten hold about 3.5%. The sample taken for sequencing was peripheral blood. These receptors all come from a man aged 18 to 29 with active or convalescent COVID-19. The CDR3 runs from the conserved cysteine through the conserved F or W. A D gene is named only where the DNA matches it firmly. Part of the rows lack a size; the others show once, few, many or a class for expanded clones.

clone_size: .
j_call: TRBJ2-1
d_call: TRBD2
v_call: TRBV11-3
cdr3_nt: TGTGCCAGCAGCTATATCAGCGGGGGGAAATATGAGCAGTTCTTC
cdr3_aa: CASSYISGGKYEQFF

clone_size: once
j_call: TRBJ2-1
d_call: TRBD2
v_call: TRBV27
cdr3_nt: TGTGCCAGCAGTTTTGGGACTAGCGGGAGTACTGAGCAGTTCTTC
cdr3_aa: CASSFGTSGSTEQFF

clone_size: .
j_call: TRBJ1-6
d_call: .
v_call: TRBV30
cdr3_nt: TGTGCCTGGACAGGGTTGAATTCACCCCTCCACTTT
cdr3_aa: CAWTGLNSPLHF

clone_size: few
j_call: TRBJ1-5
d_call: .
v_call: TRBV5-5
cdr3_nt: TGTGCCAGCAGCTTGGCTAGGACAGCTATGGTCCAGCCCCAGCATTTT
cdr3_aa: CASSLARTAMVQPQHF

clone_size: .
j_call: TRBJ1-6
d_call: TRBD1
v_call: TRBV5-1
cdr3_nt: TGCGCCAGCAGCGCACAGGGGGTTGGCAATTCACCCCTCCACTTT
cdr3_aa: CASSAQGVGNSPLHF

clone_size: .
j_call: TRBJ2-1
d_call: TRBD2
v_call: TRBV2
cdr3_nt: TGTGCCAGCAGTCCAACAGCGGGAGTCCCCCACAATGAGCAGTTCTTC
cdr3_aa: CASSPTAGVPHNEQFF

clone_size: .
j_call: TRBJ2-2
d_call: .
v_call: TRBV29-1
cdr3_nt: TGCAGCGTGAGTAACACCGGGGAGCTGTTTTTT
cdr3_aa: CSVSNTGELFF

clone_size: .
j_call: TRBJ2-2
d_call: .
v_call: TRBV12-2
cdr3_nt: TGTGCAAGTCGCTTAGAATCATCACACGGAGCCGGGGAGCTGTTTTTT
cdr3_aa: CASRLESSHGAGELFF

clone_size: .
j_call: TRBJ1-5
d_call: .
v_call: TRBV19
cdr3_nt: TGTGCCAGTAGTCAGGGTCAGCCCCAGCATTTT
cdr3_aa: CASSQGQPQHF

clone_size: .
j_call: TRBJ1-2
d_call: .
v_call: TRBV6-6
cdr3_nt: TGTGCCAGCAGTAAACAGACAGTTAACTATGGCTACACCTTC
cdr3_aa: CASSKQTVNYGYTF

clone_size: few
j_call: TRBJ1-4
d_call: .
v_call: TRBV7-8
cdr3_nt: TGTGCCAGCAGCTTTGGGGCAGAAACAAGAGAAAAACTGTTTTTT
cdr3_aa: CASSFGAETREKLFF

clone_size: .
j_call: TRBJ2-3
d_call: .
v_call: TRBV2
cdr3_nt: TGTGCCAGCAGTGTTTTTGGGCCCACAGATACGCAGTATTTT
cdr3_aa: CASSVFGPTDTQYF

clone_size: .
j_call: TRBJ1-5
d_call: TRBD1
v_call: TRBV18
cdr3_nt: TGTGCCAGCTCGCCTGGACAGGGTGGGGGTCAGCCCCAGCATTTT
cdr3_aa: CASSPGQGGGQPQHF

clone_size: .
j_call: TRBJ2-7
d_call: .
v_call: TRBV20-1
cdr3_nt: TGCAGTGCTGCAGCCTACGAGCAGTACTTC
cdr3_aa: CSAAAYEQYF

clone_size: .
j_call: TRBJ2-1
d_call: TRBD1
v_call: TRBV24-1
cdr3_nt: TGTGCCACCAGTGACTTGACAGGGGGGGGTGAGCAGTTCTTC
cdr3_aa: CATSDLTGGGEQFF

clone_size: .
j_call: TRBJ1-5
d_call: .
v_call: TRBV28
cdr3_nt: TGTGCCAGCTACAGGAACAATCAGCCCCAGCATTTT
cdr3_aa: CASYRNNQPQHF

clone_size: .
j_call: TRBJ1-1
d_call: .
v_call: TRBV13
cdr3_nt: TGTGCCAGCAGCTTGGAGGCGGAAGCTTTCTTT
cdr3_aa: CASSLEAEAFF

clone_size: .
j_call: TRBJ2-3
d_call: .
v_call: TRBV9
cdr3_nt: TGTGCCAGCAGCGTGCTGTCGGGAATCACAGATACGCAGTATTTT
cdr3_aa: CASSVLSGITDTQYF

clone_size: .
j_call: TRBJ1-4
d_call: .
v_call: TRBV2
cdr3_nt: TGTGCCAGCAGGGGGACTTTTACTAATGAAAAACTGTTTTTT
cdr3_aa: CASRGTFTNEKLFF

clone_size: .
j_call: TRBJ2-2
d_call: TRBD1
v_call: TRBV25-1
cdr3_nt: TGTGCCAGCAGTGATCGGAGGACAGGGGCTAACGGGGAGCTGTTTTTT
cdr3_aa: CASSDRRTGANGELFF

clone_size: .
j_call: TRBJ2-7
d_call: TRBD2
v_call: TRBV19
cdr3_nt: TGTGCCAGTAGTACTAGCGGAGGCGAGCAGTACTTC
cdr3_aa: CASSTSGGEQYF

clone_size: .
j_call: TRBJ1-6
d_call: .
v_call: TRBV6-5
cdr3_nt: TGTGCCAGCAGTTACTCTTACGGGGGAGGATCACCCCTCCACTTT
cdr3_aa: CASSYSYGGGSPLHF

clone_size: .
j_call: TRBJ1-1
d_call: .
v_call: TRBV29-1
cdr3_nt: TGCAGCGTAAGAAGACGGGACACTGAAGCTTTCTTT
cdr3_aa: CSVRRRDTEAFF

clone_size: .
j_call: TRBJ2-2
d_call: TRBD1
v_call: TRBV7-6
cdr3_nt: TGTGCCAGCAGCCCCAGGGGGCTTGACACCGGGGAGCTGTTTTTT
cdr3_aa: CASSPRGLDTGELFF

clone_size: .
j_call: TRBJ1-4
d_call: .
v_call: TRBV6-5
cdr3_nt: TGTGCCAGCAGTTACCGAGGGCCTAATGAAAAACTGTTTTTT
cdr3_aa: CASSYRGPNEKLFF

clone_size: .
j_call: TRBJ2-7
d_call: .
v_call: TRBV12-3/TRBV12-4
cdr3_nt: TGTGCCAGCAGTTTAACTATGGACGAGCAGTACTTC
cdr3_aa: CASSLTMDEQYF

clone_size: .
j_call: TRBJ1-2
d_call: TRBD1
v_call: TRBV7-3
cdr3_nt: TGTGCCAGCAGCTTAATAGCAGGGGGCAGCGGCTACACCTTC
cdr3_aa: CASSLIAGGSGYTF

clone_size: .
j_call: TRBJ1-4
d_call: .
v_call: TRBV6-5
cdr3_nt: TGTGCCAGCAGTTTACTTGGGACATTGAACGAAAAACTGTTTTTT
cdr3_aa: CASSLLGTLNEKLFF

clone_size: .
j_call: TRBJ2-2
d_call: .
v_call: TRBV15
cdr3_nt: TGTGCCACCAGCACGCCGGGCACCGGGGAGCTGTTTTTT
cdr3_aa: CATSTPGTGELFF

clone_size: .
j_call: TRBJ2-7
d_call: .
v_call: TRBV7-2
cdr3_nt: TGTGCCAGCAGCCCATCCGGCTACGAGCAGTACTTC
cdr3_aa: CASSPSGYEQYF

clone_size: .
j_call: TRBJ1-5
d_call: .
v_call: TRBV7-2
cdr3_nt: TGTGCCAGCAGTTTATTTTTGGGGAGGGAGCCCCAGCATTTT
cdr3_aa: CASSLFLGREPQHF

clone_size: .
j_call: TRBJ2-7
d_call: .
v_call: TRBV6-5
cdr3_nt: TGTGCCAGCAGCAGGGACACTCAATGGGCATACGAGCAGTACTTC
cdr3_aa: CASSRDTQWAYEQYF

clone_size: .
j_call: TRBJ2-7
d_call: TRBD1
v_call: TRBV19
cdr3_nt: TGTGCCAGTAGTGAACCAACAGGGGTTGGCTCCTACGAGCAGTACTTC
cdr3_aa: CASSEPTGVGSYEQYF

clone_size: .
j_call: TRBJ1-5
d_call: TRBD1
v_call: TRBV24-1
cdr3_nt: TGTGCCACCAGTGAGTCCGGGACAGGGGAAGGTCAGCCCCAGCATTTT
cdr3_aa: CATSESGTGEGQPQHF

clone_size: once
j_call: TRBJ1-1
d_call: TRBD1
v_call: TRBV7-9
cdr3_nt: TGTGCCAGCAGCGGGACAGGGTTCACTGAAGCTTTCTTT
cdr3_aa: CASSGTGFTEAFF

clone_size: .
j_call: TRBJ2-1
d_call: .
v_call: TRBV27
cdr3_nt: TGTGCCAGCAGTCGGGGCTACAATGAGCAGTTCTTC
cdr3_aa: CASSRGYNEQFF

clone_size: .
j_call: TRBJ2-1
d_call: .
v_call: TRBV9
cdr3_nt: TGTGCCAGCAGCGAAATAAGCATCGATGAGCAGTTCTTC
cdr3_aa: CASSEISIDEQFF

clone_size: few
j_call: TRBJ2-3
d_call: .
v_call: TRBV7-3
cdr3_nt: TGTGCCAGCAGCTCAGGACTGGGCCCCATGGATACGCAGTATTTT
cdr3_aa: CASSSGLGPMDTQYF

clone_size: .
j_call: TRBJ2-7
d_call: .
v_call: TRBV5-1
cdr3_nt: TGCGCCAGCAGCTTCTCGCCGGAGGCCTACGAGCAGTACTTC
cdr3_aa: CASSFSPEAYEQYF

clone_size: .
j_call: TRBJ2-7
d_call: TRBD1
v_call: TRBV27
cdr3_nt: TGTGCCAGCAGTTCCGACAGGGTCTACGAGCAGTACTTC
cdr3_aa: CASSSDRVYEQYF

clone_size: .
j_call: TRBJ1-1
d_call: .
v_call: TRBV6-5
cdr3_nt: TGTGCCAGCAGTAGGGGGAACGAAGCTTTCTTT
cdr3_aa: CASSRGNEAFF

clone_size: .
j_call: TRBJ2-3
d_call: TRBD1
v_call: TRBV19
cdr3_nt: TGTGCCAGTCAGCAGGGGGCCACAGATACGCAGTATTTT
cdr3_aa: CASQQGATDTQYF

clone_size: .
j_call: TRBJ1-4
d_call: TRBD1
v_call: TRBV10-3
cdr3_nt: TGTGCCATCGGGACAGGGGTGGGAGAAAAACTGTTTTTT
cdr3_aa: CAIGTGVGEKLFF

clone_size: .
j_call: TRBJ2-5
d_call: .
v_call: TRBV5-1
cdr3_nt: TGCGCCAGCAGCTTGGTGGTGGACTTACGGGACACTTTACAAGAGACCCAGTACTTC
cdr3_aa: CASSLVVDLRDTLQETQYF

clone_size: .
j_call: TRBJ1-1
d_call: .
v_call: TRBV18
cdr3_nt: TGTGCCAGCTCACTTGACAAGAACACTGAAGCTTTCTTT
cdr3_aa: CASSLDKNTEAFF

clone_size: .
j_call: TRBJ2-5
d_call: .
v_call: TRBV5-1
cdr3_nt: TGCGCCAGCAGCTCTGGAGGAAGAGCGGCGCAAGAGACCCAGTACTTC
cdr3_aa: CASSSGGRAAQETQYF